The 25 T cell receptor beta chains presented below share a single source sample, sequenced in a study of regulatory T cells. Regarding the study as a whole: Hydrophobic residues at CDR3 positions 6 and 7 were enriched in conventional CD4+ T cells of CD3G-deficient patients.

Primers: 52 TRBV forward and 13 TRBJ reverse. The table came from immunoSEQ multiplex PCR; TCRdb's copy has only in-frame clones and leaves some out. The table shows tens of thousands of clones, with roughly 84% occurring only once. No cognate antigen is known for these TCRs. What was sequenced was conventional CD4+ T cells sorted from blood. The receptors come from a child younger than 18 with CD3G deficiency.

This sequence joins TRBV28 and TRBJ1-5; D is perhaps TRBD1 (6 bases). V was cut by 3 bases and J by 4 bases, with 13 bases left in between. There are 15 residues in the CDR3. Per germline, CDR1 MDHEN and CDR2 SYDVKM. CDR3 in amino acids: CASSLRQGNNQPQHF. In DNA form, the CDR3 reads TGTGCCAGCAGTTTGAGGCAGGGGAATAATCAGCCCCAGCATTTT.

The chain links TRBV6-1 to TRBJ2-7, with 7 bases fitting TRBD1. The V and J ends lost 6 bases and 5 bases, in that order; junction bases with no gene match: 10. CDR3 length: 14 residues. Germline CDR1 reads MNHNS; CDR2 reads SASEGT. The CDR3 is CASSPTWGQNEQYF. CDR3 coding DNA: TGTGCCAGCAGCCCGACATGGGGACAGAACGAGCAGTACTTC.

This clone has a single count. The CDR3 DNA sequence: TGTGCCAGCAGTTTAGGGGGAAACTCCTACGAGCAGTACTTC. Protein: CASSLGGNSYEQYF. V is TRBV28 and J is TRBJ2-7, with D perhaps given as TRBD1 or TRBD2 (5 bases each). V shed 2 bases and J shed 0 bases, with 8 bases lying between them. The germline CDR1 and CDR2 sequences are MDHEN and SYDVKM. The length of the CDR3 is 14 residues.

The rearrangement joins TRBV5-1 to TRBJ2-3; 9 bases align to TRBD2. The V gene's germline CDR1 is SGHRS and CDR2 YFSETQ. There are 15 residues in the CDR3. V shed 2 bases and J 4 bases; nucleotides not matched to a gene: 5. Here the CDR3 reads CASSFFSGRADTQYF. The CDR3 DNA follows: TGCGCCAGCAGCTTCTTTAGCGGGAGAGCAGATACGCAGTATTTT.

The chain couples TRBV19 to TRBJ2-5; possibly TRBD2 for D (5 bases). The length of the CDR3 is 13 residues. Deletions cut 3 bases from V and 5 bases from J, with 10 bases between. Germline CDR1 LNHDA, CDR2 SQIVND (reference sequence). Here the CDR3 DNA reads TGTGCCAGTAGTATTAGCGTTTGGGAGACCCAGTACTTC. Protein: CASSISVWETQYF. Based on the CDR3 plus reference TRBV19 and TRBJ2-5, the full variable domain is DGGITQSPKYLFRKEGQNVTLSCEQNLNHDAMYWYRQDPGQGLRLIYYSQIVNDFQKGDIAEGYSVSREKKESFPLTVTSAQKNPTAFYLCASSISVWETQYFGPGTRLLVL.

The chain has TRBV6-1 and TRBJ2-7; 9 positions agree with TRBD1. This CDR3 comprises 14 residues. CDR1 MNHNS and CDR2 SASEGT come from the germline V gene. The junction had 8 bases not matched to a gene; V was cut back by 8 bases and J by 3 bases. The CDR3 DNA follows: TGTGCCAGCCGGACAGGGGAGGGGTTCTACGAGCAGTACTTC. Translation: CASRTGEGFYEQYF.

This chain joins TRBV5-1 and TRBJ2-5, with TRBD1 matching 9 bases. The CDR3 is 14 residues long. V lost 5 bases to trimming and J lost 5 bases; unmatched junction nucleotides: 7. Germline loops: CDR1 SGHRS, CDR2 YFSETQ. CDR3 protein: CASSRGDRAETQYF. The CDR3 DNA is TGCGCCAGCAGTCGTGGGGACAGGGCGGAGACCCAGTACTTC.

The chain combines TRBV6-1 with TRBJ2-5; a weak D match, TRBD2 (6 bases). Deletions cut 4 bases from V and 11 bases from J, with 14 bases between. CDR1 MNHNS and CDR2 SASEGT come from the germline V gene. The length of the CDR3 is 12 residues. This CDR3 reads CASSVSWGEQYF. The CDR3 DNA is TGTGCCAGCAGTGTAAGTTGGGGGGAGCAGTACTTC.

The CDR3 nucleotides read TGTGCCAGCAGTTTATGGGCGCAGCCCCAGCATTTT. Translating gives CASSLWAQPQHF. The V call is TRBV28, the J call TRBJ1-5; D remains unclear. CDR3 length equals 12 residues. V gave up 0 bases and J gave up 7 bases, with 4 bases separating them. Germline V lookup: CDR1 MDHEN, CDR2 SYDVKM.

This clone appeared once. The chain is built from TRBV20-1 and TRBJ2-1; D is unclear. Trimming pared 3 bases from V and 7 bases from J, leaving 7 bases between. The CDR3 has 11 residues. From germline, CDR1 is DFQATT and CDR2 SNEGSKA (reference sequence). The CDR3 region is CSASLGNEQFF. Written as DNA, the CDR3 is TGCAGTGCTAGCCTAGGGAATGAGCAGTTCTTC.

The CDR3 region is CASSSGLARGDEQFF. The CDR3 region has the DNA TGCGCCAGCAGCTCCGGACTAGCAAGGGGGGATGAGCAGTTCTTC. The chain uses TRBV5-1 and TRBJ2-1; 8 bases are a match to TRBD2. From germline, CDR1 is SGHRS and CDR2 YFSETQ. CDR3 length: 15 residues. Trimming took 3 bases from V and 8 from J; bases not matched to a gene: 10.

V and J are TRBV28 and TRBJ2-1, with no clear D. V was clipped by 3 bases and J by 9 bases, with 6 bases between them. The CDR3 is 11 residues long. The germline V gene encodes CDR1 MDHEN and CDR2 SYDVKM. The CDR3 loop reads CASSFASEQFF. CDR3 DNA: TGTGCCAGCAGTTTTGCGAGTGAGCAGTTCTTC.

The chain joins TRBV10-3 to TRBJ1-2, with D maybe TRBD1 (5 bases). Per germline, CDR1 ENHRY and CDR2 SYGVKD. Between the trimmed V and J ends, which lost 0 bases and 7 bases, there was a span of 12 bases. The CDR3 loop spans 14 amino acids. CDR3 sequence: CAISESGGASGYTF. The DNA of the CDR3 is TGTGCCATCAGTGAGTCGGGAGGGGCGAGTGGCTACACCTTC.

DNA of the CDR3: TGCGCCAGCAGCTCAGCAAGGACAGGGGACTGGGGTGAGCAGTTCTTC. It is translated as CASSSARTGDWGEQFF. V and J are TRBV5-1 and TRBJ2-1; 9 positions match TRBD1. The CDR3 is 16 residues long. The germline V gene encodes CDR1 SGHRS and CDR2 YFSETQ. V was clipped by 3 bases and J by 9 bases; unmatched bases: 13. The full variable domain, rest sourced from reference TRBV5-1 and TRBJ2-1, is KAGVTQTPRYLIKTRGQQVTLSCSPISGHRSVSWYQQTPGQGLQFLFEYFSETQRNKGNFPGRFSGRQFSNSRSEMNVSTLELGDSALYLCASSSARTGDWGEQFFGPGTRLTVL.

Written as DNA, the CDR3 is TGTGCCACTCACAGGGATCTCGACAATGAGCAGTTCTTC. This encodes CATHRDLDNEQFF. This sequence joins TRBV10-3 and TRBJ2-1; perhaps TRBD1 as D (6 bases). Trimming cost V 10 bases and J 5 bases, with 15 bases left between them. Germline V CDR1 and CDR2: ENHRY, SYGVKD. This CDR3 has 13 amino acids.

The CDR3 spells CASSSNYGYTF. The CDR3, as DNA: TGTGCCAGCAGTTCTAACTATGGCTACACCTTC. J is TRBJ1-2 and V is TRBV6-6; D gene ambiguous. Trimming took off 4 bases at V and 0 bases at J, with 0 bases between the two ends. Germline CDR1 reads MNHNY; CDR2 reads SVGAGI (reference sequence). The CDR3 is 11 amino acids.

CDR3 coding DNA: TGCGCCAGCAGCCCGGGACAGGGTGGATACGAGCAGTACTTC. It encodes CASSPGQGGYEQYF. The chain is built from TRBV5-1 and TRBJ2-7, with 9 bases identical to TRBD1. CDR3 size: 14 residues. The germline CDR1 and CDR2 sequences are SGHRS and YFSETQ. The ends lost 4 bases at V and 4 bases at J; junction bases unmatched: 6.

This chain links TRBV28 with TRBJ2-7; 7 bases agree with TRBD1. There are 15 residues in the CDR3. V was clipped by 2 bases and J by 3 bases; unmatched bases: 7. Germline CDR1 is MDHEN and CDR2 is SYDVKM. The CDR3 loop is CASSLRRQGNYEQYF. The CDR3 DNA is TGTGCCAGCAGTTTACGTCGACAGGGTAACTACGAGCAGTACTTC.

The chain joins TRBV6-1 to TRBJ2-3, with 8 bases aligning to TRBD2. Losses at the gene ends were 4 bases for V and 1 base for J; bases not matched to a gene: 4. CDR1 MNHNS and CDR2 SASEGT come from the germline V gene. There are 15 residues in the CDR3. CDR3 sequence (DNA): TGTGCCAGCAGTGTAGCGGGATCGGGCACAGATACGCAGTATTTT. Its translation is CASSVAGSGTDTQYF.

This chain uses TRBV5-1 with TRBJ2-2; D call uncertain. The CDR3 runs 13 residues. Germline V CDR1 and CDR2: SGHRS, YFSETQ. Deletions cut 4 bases from V and 4 bases from J, with 8 bases between. DNA for the CDR3: TGCGCCAGCAGCGAAAGCTCCACCGGGGAGCTGTTTTTT. Its protein product is CASSESSTGELFF.

The chain employs TRBV5-1 and TRBJ1-2, with no clear D. The CDR3 consists of 14 residues. V lost 0 bases to trimming and J lost 4 bases, with 10 bases between them. CDR1 is SGHRS, CDR2 YFSETQ, per germline. CDR3 in amino acids: CASSLEGSGYGYTF. The CDR3 nucleotides read TGCGCCAGCAGCTTGGAAGGTTCCGGCTATGGCTACACCTTC.

This rearrangement joins TRBV7-2 to TRBJ2-3; TRBD2 aligns across 8 bases. Germline V gene lookup returns CDR1 SGHTA and CDR2 FQGNSA. The CDR3 loop spans 16 amino acids. With V trimmed by 1 base and J by 4 bases, 7 bases remained unmatched. Written as DNA, the CDR3 is TGTGCCAGCAGCTTAGTGGGGACTAGGAGGGCAGATACGCAGTATTTT. Translating gives CASSLVGTRRADTQYF.

The chain links TRBV6-1 to TRBJ1-2, with D possibly matching TRBD1 (6 bases). Trimming removed 0 bases at V and 5 bases at J, with 13 bases between. CDR1 MNHNS and CDR2 SASEGT come from the germline V gene. The CDR3 sequence is 15 residues long. The CDR3 coding sequence is TGTGCCAGCAGTGAAGCGGGAGGGGGAGTTTATGGCTACACCTTC. This translates into CASSEAGGGVYGYTF.

In this sample, this clone turned up once. The gene calls are TRBV25-1 and TRBJ2-5, with D maybe TRBD1 (5 bases). The germline V gene encodes CDR1 MGHDK and CDR2 SYGVNS. V was pared by 4 bases and J by 1 base, with 13 bases between. The length of the CDR3 is 15 residues. The CDR3 here is CASSGIQGPQETQYF. In nucleotides, the CDR3 is TGTGCCAGCAGTGGAATCCAGGGCCCCCAAGAGACCCAGTACTTC.

The gene calls are TRBV7-9 and TRBJ1-1; D gene ambiguous. The germline V gene encodes CDR1 SEHNR and CDR2 FQNEAQ (reference sequence). Trimming stripped 3 bases from V and 1 base from J, with 6 bases between. The CDR3 has 13 amino acids. Here the CDR3 DNA reads TGTGCCAGCAGCTTGCATCAGAACACTGAAGCTTTCTTT. It yields the protein CASSLHQNTEAFF.